This TCR beta chain was documented in a study of blood T cells in healthy people across ages. Overall study: Capturing about one barcoded beta molecule per two T cells was achieved by template switching.

For the second PCR, which ran for roughly 7 to 11 cycles, a sample-barcoded 5' primer and a J-beta primer mix were used. One entry per CDR3 protein, called by TCRdb with MiXCR from the 5' RACE reads. The data show fewer than 2,000,000 distinct CDR3 sequences, with about two fifths seen just once and around 23% held by the top ten. The CDR3 is made up of 15 amino acids. The germline V gene has CDR1 SEHNR and CDR2 FQNEAQ (reference sequence). V shed 8 bases, J shed 7 bases, and the junction held 12 bases outside the gene matches. The chain joins TRBV7-9 to TRBJ1-4, with 8 bases identical to TRBD1. This TCR was recovered from a human donor in good health. Sequenced sample: blood. The CDR3 spells CASASARGLVEKLFF. The CDR3 region has the DNA TGTGCCAGCGCTTCTGCCAGGGGGCTTGTTGAAAAACTGTTTTTT. Filled out from reference TRBV7-9 and TRBJ1-4, the complete variable domain reads DTGVSQNPRHKITKRGQNVTFRCDPISEHNRLYWYRQTLGQGPEFLTYFQNEAQLEKSRLLSDRFSAERPKGSFSTLEIQRTEQGDSAMYLCASASARGLVEKLFFGSGTQLSVL.